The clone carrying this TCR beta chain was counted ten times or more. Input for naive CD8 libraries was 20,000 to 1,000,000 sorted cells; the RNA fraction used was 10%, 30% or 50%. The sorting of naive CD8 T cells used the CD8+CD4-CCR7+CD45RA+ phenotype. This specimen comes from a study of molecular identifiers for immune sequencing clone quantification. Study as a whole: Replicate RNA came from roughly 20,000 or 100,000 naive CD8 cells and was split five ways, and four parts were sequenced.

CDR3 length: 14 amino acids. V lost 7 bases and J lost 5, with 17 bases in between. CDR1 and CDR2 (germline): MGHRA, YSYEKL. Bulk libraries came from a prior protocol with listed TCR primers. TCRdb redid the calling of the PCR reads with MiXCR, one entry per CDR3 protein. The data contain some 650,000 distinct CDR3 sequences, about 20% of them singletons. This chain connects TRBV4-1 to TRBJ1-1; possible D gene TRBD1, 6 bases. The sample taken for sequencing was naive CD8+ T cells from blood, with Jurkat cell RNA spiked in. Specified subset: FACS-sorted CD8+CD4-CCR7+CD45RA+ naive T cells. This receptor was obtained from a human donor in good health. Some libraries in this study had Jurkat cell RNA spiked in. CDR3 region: CASNKGGPRTEAFF. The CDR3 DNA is TGCGCCAGCAACAAAGGGGGTCCGCGGACTGAAGCTTTCTTT.